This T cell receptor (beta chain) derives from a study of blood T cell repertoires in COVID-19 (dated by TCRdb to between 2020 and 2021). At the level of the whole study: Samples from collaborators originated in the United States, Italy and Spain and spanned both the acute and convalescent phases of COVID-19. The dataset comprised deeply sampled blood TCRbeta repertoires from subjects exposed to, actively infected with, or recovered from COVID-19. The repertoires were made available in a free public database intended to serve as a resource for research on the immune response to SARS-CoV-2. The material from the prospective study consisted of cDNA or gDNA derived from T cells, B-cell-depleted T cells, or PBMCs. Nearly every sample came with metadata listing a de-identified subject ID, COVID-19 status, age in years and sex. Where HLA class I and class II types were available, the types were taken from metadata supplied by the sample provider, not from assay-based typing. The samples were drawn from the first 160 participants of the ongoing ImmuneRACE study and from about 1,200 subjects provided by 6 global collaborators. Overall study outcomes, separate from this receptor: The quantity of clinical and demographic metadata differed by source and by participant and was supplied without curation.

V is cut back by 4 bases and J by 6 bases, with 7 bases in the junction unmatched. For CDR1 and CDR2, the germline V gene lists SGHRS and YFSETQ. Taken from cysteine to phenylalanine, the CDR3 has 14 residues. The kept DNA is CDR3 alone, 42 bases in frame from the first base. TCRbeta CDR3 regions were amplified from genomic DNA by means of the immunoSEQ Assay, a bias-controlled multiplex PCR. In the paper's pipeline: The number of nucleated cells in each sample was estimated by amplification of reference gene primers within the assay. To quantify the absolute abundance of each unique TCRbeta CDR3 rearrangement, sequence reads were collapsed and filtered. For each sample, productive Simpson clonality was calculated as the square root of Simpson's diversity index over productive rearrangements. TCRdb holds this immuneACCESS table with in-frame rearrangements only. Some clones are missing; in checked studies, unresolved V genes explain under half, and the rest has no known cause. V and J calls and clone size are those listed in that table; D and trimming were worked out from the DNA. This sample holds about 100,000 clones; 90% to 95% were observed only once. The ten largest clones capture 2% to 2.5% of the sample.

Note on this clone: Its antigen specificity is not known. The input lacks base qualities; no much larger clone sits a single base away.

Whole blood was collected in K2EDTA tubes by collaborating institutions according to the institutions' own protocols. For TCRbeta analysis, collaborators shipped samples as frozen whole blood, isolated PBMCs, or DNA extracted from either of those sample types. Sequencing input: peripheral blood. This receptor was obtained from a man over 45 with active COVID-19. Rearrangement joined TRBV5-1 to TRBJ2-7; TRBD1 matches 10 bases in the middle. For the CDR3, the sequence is CASSPGQGVVEQYF. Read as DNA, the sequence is TGCGCCAGCAGCCCCGGACAGGGGGTTGTCGAGCAGTACTTC. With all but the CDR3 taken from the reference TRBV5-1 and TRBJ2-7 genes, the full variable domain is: KAGVTQTPRYLIKTRGQQVTLSCSPISGHRSVSWYQQTPGQGLQFLFEYFSETQRNKGNFPGRFSGRQFSNSRSEMNVSTLELGDSALYLCASSPGQGVVEQYFGPGTRLTVT.